What follows is one TCR beta chain and its context. What this receptor recognizes is not known. Nothing much larger sits one base from this clone, and base qualities are not available. TCRbeta CDR3 regions were amplified from genomic DNA by means of the immunoSEQ Assay, a bias-controlled multiplex PCR. For the original study's pipeline: The number of nucleated cells in each sample was estimated from the amplification of reference gene primers within the assay. To quantify the absolute abundance of each unique TCRbeta CDR3 rearrangement, sequence reads were collapsed and filtered. Productive Simpson clonality was computed per sample as the square root of Simpson's diversity index over productive rearrangements. The source is immuneACCESS, and TCRdb retained only in-frame sequences with V and J called. Part of the clones is not carried over; for the studies checked, unresolved V genes explain less than half of this, and the remainder is unexplained. The V and J calls and clone size come from that table; D and trimming were worked out from the DNA. Within this sample are roughly 59,000 clones, with around 86% of them counted one time only. The ten largest make up 3% to 4.5% of the sample.

Whole blood was collected in K2EDTA tubes by collaborating institutions according to the institutions' own protocols. For TCRbeta analysis, collaborators shipped samples in one of three forms: frozen whole blood, isolated PBMCs, or DNA extracted from either of those sample types. CDR1 and CDR2 were assigned from the germline V gene as KGHSH and LQKENI. The CDR3 runs 13 residues from the cysteine to the phenylalanine. The sequence is cut down to CDR3 DNA, 39 bases in frame from base 1. The V end loses 2 bases and the J end loses 5 bases, and a stretch of 7 bases separates them. This record belongs to a study of blood T cell repertoires in COVID-19 (dated by TCRdb to about 2020). For the wider study: Samples from collaborators originated in the United States, Italy and Spain and spanned both the acute and convalescent phases of COVID-19. Sample metadata almost always included a de-identified subject ID, COVID-19 status, age in years and sex. The material from the prospective study consisted of cDNA or gDNA derived from T cells, B-cell-depleted T cells, or PBMCs. A freely available public database, intended as a resource for researchers studying the immune response to SARS-CoV-2, is where the repertoires were released. HLA class I and class II types, where available, came from metadata supplied by the sample provider rather than from assay-based typing. The samples were drawn from the first 160 participants of the ongoing ImmuneRACE study and from 1,254 subjects provided by 6 global collaborators. Deeply sampled blood TCRbeta repertoires from subjects exposed to, actively infected with, or recovered from COVID-19 were included in the dataset.

Study-level results and caveats: How much clinical and demographic metadata was included differed by source and by participant, and the metadata was provided uncurated.

The sequence came from a woman older than 75 with acute or convalescent COVID-19. Specimen: peripheral blood. The chain couples TRBV18 to TRBJ1-3; the D gene is perhaps TRBD1, from 5 matching bases. The DNA sequence is TGTGCCAGCTCACCAGGGACTCGAAACACCATATATTTT. Its protein product is CASSPGTRNTIYF.